The 10 T cell receptor beta chains given below trace back to one sample, sequenced in a study of high-grade serous ovarian cancer treatment subgroups. Measured with immunoSEQ multiplex PCR; TCRdb has only the in-frame clones, and not every one. The data show fewer than 35,000 clones, around 80% seen once. The tumor samples were collected prior to definitive surgery or chemotherapy. Sequenced: tumor tissue. The source is a human donor with high-grade serous ovarian cancer.

The rearrangement links TRBV28 to TRBJ2-7, with 12 bases that match TRBD2. This CDR3 is built from 15 residues. Germline loops: CDR1 MDHEN, CDR2 SYDVKM. After removal of 5 bases from V and 4 bases from J, the junction contained 6 bases not matched to a gene. The CDR3 loop reads CASSGRLAGEYEQYF. For the CDR3, the DNA is TGTGCCAGCAGTGGAAGACTAGCGGGAGAGTACGAGCAGTACTTC.

This chain links TRBV7-2 with TRBJ2-7, with TRBD2 identical over 7 bases. The CDR3 runs to 14 residues. Germline lookup yields CDR1 SGHTA and CDR2 FQGNSA. The junction had 3 bases not matched to a gene; V was cut back by 4 bases and J by 0 bases. CDR3 amino acids: CASSSASGSYEQYF. The CDR3, as DNA: TGTGCCAGCAGCTCAGCTAGCGGCTCCTACGAGCAGTACTTC.

This clone was counted once. The CDR3 loop reads CASSPPGTHVYEQYF. The CDR3 DNA reads as TGTGCCAGCTCACCACCAGGGACACACGTATACGAGCAGTACTTC. The rearrangement links TRBV18 to TRBJ2-7; the D gene is possibly TRBD1 (6 bases). The CDR3 runs to 15 residues. Per the germline V gene, CDR1 is KGHSH and CDR2 is LQKENI. Trimming cost V 0 bases and J 4 bases, with 13 bases left between them.

The V and J genes are TRBV6-6 and TRBJ2-7; 8 bases agree with TRBD1. Germline CDR1 MNHNY, CDR2 SVGAGI (reference sequence). The length of the CDR3 is 15 residues. Germline trimming cut 7 bases from V and 2 bases from J; bases unmatched to any gene: 10. The CDR3 spells CASTVRRTGPYEQYF. The CDR3 nucleotides read TGTGCCAGCACGGTACGAAGGACAGGGCCCTACGAGCAGTACTTC.

This clone was seen only once. The chain is built from TRBV9 and TRBJ2-7, with D possibly being TRBD1 (5 bases). CDR3 length: 15 residues. Germline CDR1 is SGDLS and CDR2 is YYNGEE. The ends were cut back, 0 bases at V and 3 bases at J, with 13 bases in the middle. CDR3 nucleotide sequence: TGTGCCAGCAGCGTAGACCAGGGAAGTAGCTACGAGCAGTACTTC. Its protein is CASSVDQGSSYEQYF.

The V call is TRBV5-8, the J call TRBJ2-3; TRBD1 matches at 10 bases. CDR1 and CDR2 (germline): SGHTS, YDEGEE. V shed 4 bases and J 4 bases; nucleotides not matched to a gene: 9. This CDR3 comprises 16 residues. The CDR3 nucleotides read TGTGCCAGCAGCATAGGGACAGGGGCGACGGCAGATACGCAGTATTTT. Translating gives CASSIGTGATADTQYF.

This clone has only one observation. The genes are TRBV28 and TRBJ1-3; D is possibly TRBD1 (6 bases). Germline assignment: CDR1 MDHEN and CDR2 SYDVKM. The CDR3 has 14 residues. Trimming took off 5 bases at V and 2 bases at J, with 10 bases between the two ends. The CDR3 sequence is CASSPKGAGNTIYF. CDR3 DNA: TGTGCCAGCAGTCCTAAGGGGGCTGGAAACACCATATATTTT.

The genes are TRBV6-5 and TRBJ2-7; D is perhaps TRBD1 (6 bases). Germline CDR1 MNHEY, CDR2 SVGAGI. V lost 4 bases and J 0 bases, leaving 10 bases between the germline ends. This CDR3 has 14 amino acids. The CDR3 loop reads CASSFQDSSYEQYF. In DNA, the CDR3 is TGTGCCAGCAGTTTTCAGGACAGCTCCTACGAGCAGTACTTC.

The chain carries TRBV5-5 and TRBJ2-7; possible D gene TRBD2, 5 bases. V shed 2 bases and J shed 0 bases, with 12 bases lying between them. Germline values: CDR1 SGHKS, CDR2 YYEKEE (reference sequence). This CDR3 region has 15 residues. The CDR3 DNA reads as TGTGCCAGCAGCTTCAGGACTCAGAGCTCCTACGAGCAGTACTTC. The encoded protein is CASSFRTQSSYEQYF.

J is TRBJ2-1 and V is TRBV30; the match to TRBD2 covers 7 bases. The CDR3 is made up of 13 amino acids. In germline, CDR1 is GTSNPN, CDR2 SVGIG (reference sequence). Unmatched junction bases numbered 9, after V lost 1 base and J lost 12 bases. For the CDR3, the DNA is TGTGCCTGGAGTGCCCGGGACTATGGAGGGCAGTTCTTC. It codes for CAWSARDYGGQFF.